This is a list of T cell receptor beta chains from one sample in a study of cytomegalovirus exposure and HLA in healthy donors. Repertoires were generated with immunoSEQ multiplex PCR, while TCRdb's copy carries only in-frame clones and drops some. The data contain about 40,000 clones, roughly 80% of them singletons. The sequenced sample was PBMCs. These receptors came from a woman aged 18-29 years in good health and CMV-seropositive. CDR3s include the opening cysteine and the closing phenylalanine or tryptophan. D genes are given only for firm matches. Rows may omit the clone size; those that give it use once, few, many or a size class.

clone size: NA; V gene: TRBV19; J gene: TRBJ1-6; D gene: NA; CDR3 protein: CASSIPTVRNSPLHF; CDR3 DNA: TGTGCCAGTAGTATACCTACCGTTCGGAATTCACCCCTCCACTTT
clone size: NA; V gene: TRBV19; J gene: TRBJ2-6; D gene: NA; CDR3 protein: CASSPVGGLSSGANVLTF; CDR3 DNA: TGTGCCAGTAGTCCCGTGGGGGGGCTAAGCTCTGGGGCCAACGTCCTGACTTTC
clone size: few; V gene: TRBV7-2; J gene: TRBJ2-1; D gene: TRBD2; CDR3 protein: CASSLGRKTSGSYNEQFF; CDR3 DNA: TGTGCCAGCAGCTTAGGACGGAAGACTAGCGGGAGTTACAATGAGCAGTTCTTC
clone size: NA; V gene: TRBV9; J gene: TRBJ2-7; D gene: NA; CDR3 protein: CASSPGGALYEQYF; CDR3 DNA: TGTGCCAGCAGCCCTGGGGGCGCTCTCTACGAGCAGTACTTC
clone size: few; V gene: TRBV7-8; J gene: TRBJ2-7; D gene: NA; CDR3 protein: CASSLEVSGFYEQYF; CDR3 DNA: TGTGCCAGCAGCTTAGAGGTTAGCGGATTCTACGAGCAGTACTTC
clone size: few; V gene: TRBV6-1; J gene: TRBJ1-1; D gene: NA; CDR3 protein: CASSEIIGVNTEAFF; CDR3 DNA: TGTGCCAGCAGTGAAATCATAGGAGTGAACACTGAAGCTTTCTTT
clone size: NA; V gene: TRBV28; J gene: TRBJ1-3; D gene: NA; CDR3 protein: CASSLLGARGNTIYF; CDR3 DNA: TGTGCCAGCAGTTTGTTGGGGGCGCGGGGAAACACCATATATTTT
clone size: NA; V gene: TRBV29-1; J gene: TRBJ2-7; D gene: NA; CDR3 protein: CSATNVGPPEQYF; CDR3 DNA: TGCAGCGCTACAAACGTGGGGCCGCCCGAGCAGTACTTC
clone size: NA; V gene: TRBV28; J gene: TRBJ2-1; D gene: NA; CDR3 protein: CAGGNLYNEQFF; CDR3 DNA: TGTGCAGGCGGGAATCTATACAATGAGCAGTTCTTC
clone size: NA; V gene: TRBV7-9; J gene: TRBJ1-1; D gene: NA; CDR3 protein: CASSLWGEAEAFF; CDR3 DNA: TGTGCCAGCAGCTTATGGGGGGAGGCTGAAGCTTTCTTT
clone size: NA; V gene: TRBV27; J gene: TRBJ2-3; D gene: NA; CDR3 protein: CASSFRGLSTDTQYF; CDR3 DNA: TGTGCCAGCAGTTTTAGAGGACTTAGCACAGATACGCAGTATTTT
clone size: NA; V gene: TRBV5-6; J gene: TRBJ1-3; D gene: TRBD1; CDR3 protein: CASSRDRPSSGNTIYF; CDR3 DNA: TGTGCCAGCAGCAGGGACAGGCCTTCCTCTGGAAACACCATATATTTT
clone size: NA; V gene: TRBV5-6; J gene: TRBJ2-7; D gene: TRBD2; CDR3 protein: CASSLPHRTSGDAYEQYF; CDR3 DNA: TGTGCCAGCAGCTTGCCCCACCGGACTAGCGGGGACGCCTACGAGCAGTACTTC
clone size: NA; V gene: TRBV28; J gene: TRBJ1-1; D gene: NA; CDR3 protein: CASSLYSHTEAFF; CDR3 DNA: TGTGCCAGCAGTTTATACAGCCACACTGAAGCTTTCTTT
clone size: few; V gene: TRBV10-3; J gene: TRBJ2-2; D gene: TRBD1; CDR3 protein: CAISESGTGGTAGELFF; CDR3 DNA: TGTGCCATCAGTGAGTCAGGGACAGGGGGCACGGCCGGGGAGCTGTTTTTT
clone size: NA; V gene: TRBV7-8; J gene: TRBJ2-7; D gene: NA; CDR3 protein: CASSFVGETSYEQYF; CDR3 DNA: TGTGCCAGCAGCTTTGTCGGGGAAACTTCCTACGAGCAGTACTTC
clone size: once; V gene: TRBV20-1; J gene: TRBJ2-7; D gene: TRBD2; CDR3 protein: CSAGLVYEQYF; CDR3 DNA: TGCAGTGCCGGACTAGTCTACGAGCAGTACTTC
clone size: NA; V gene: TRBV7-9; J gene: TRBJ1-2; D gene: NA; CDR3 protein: CASSIPLVRLHGYTF; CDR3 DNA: TGTGCCAGCAGCATCCCGTTAGTGAGGCTACATGGCTACACCTTC
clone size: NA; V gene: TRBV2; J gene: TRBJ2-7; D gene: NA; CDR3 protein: CASSRRLGGEYF; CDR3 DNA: TGTGCCAGCAGTAGGCGGCTAGGAGGGGAGTACTTC
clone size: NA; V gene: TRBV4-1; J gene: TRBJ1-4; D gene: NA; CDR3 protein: CASSQVAGAGEKLFF; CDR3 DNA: TGCGCCAGCAGCCAAGTTGCAGGGGCTGGCGAAAAACTGTTTTTT
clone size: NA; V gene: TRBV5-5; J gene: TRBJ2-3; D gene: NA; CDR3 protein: CASSSPLGIGTDTQYF; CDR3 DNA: TGTGCCAGCAGCTCCCCTCTCGGGATAGGCACAGATACGCAGTATTTT
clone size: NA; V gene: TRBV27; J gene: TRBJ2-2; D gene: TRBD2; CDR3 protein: CASSGLAFPTGELFF; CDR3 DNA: TGTGCCAGCAGCGGACTAGCATTTCCCACCGGGGAGCTGTTTTTT
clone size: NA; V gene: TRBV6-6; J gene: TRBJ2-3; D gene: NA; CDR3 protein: CASSFRRESTDTQYF; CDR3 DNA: TGTGCCAGCAGTTTCCGGCGGGAAAGCACAGATACGCAGTATTTT
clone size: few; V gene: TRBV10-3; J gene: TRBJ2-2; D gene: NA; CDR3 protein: CAISESSTGELFF; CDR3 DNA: TGTGCCATCAGTGAGTCTAGCACCGGGGAGCTGTTTTTT
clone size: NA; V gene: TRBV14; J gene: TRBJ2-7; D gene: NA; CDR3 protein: CASKSDSPGYEQYF; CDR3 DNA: TGTGCCAGCAAATCCGACAGCCCCGGCTACGAGCAGTACTTC
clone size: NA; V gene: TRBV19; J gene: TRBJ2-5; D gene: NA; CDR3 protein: CASSIMAKETQYF; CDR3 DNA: TGTGCCAGTAGTATTATGGCAAAAGAGACCCAGTACTTC
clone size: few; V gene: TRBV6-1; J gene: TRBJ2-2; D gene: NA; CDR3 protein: CASREKTGTRGTGELFF; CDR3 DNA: TGTGCCAGCAGGGAAAAGACCGGGACCAGGGGAACCGGGGAGCTGTTTTTT
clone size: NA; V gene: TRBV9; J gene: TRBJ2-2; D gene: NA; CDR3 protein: CASSVVTDPRGGTGELFF; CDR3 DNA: TGTGCCAGCAGCGTAGTGACGGACCCGCGGGGCGGCACCGGGGAGCTGTTTTTT
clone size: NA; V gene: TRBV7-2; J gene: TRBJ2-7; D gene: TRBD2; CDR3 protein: CASSLGVAGGRYEQYF; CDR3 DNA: TGTGCCAGCAGCTTAGGGGTAGCGGGGGGCCGGTACGAGCAGTACTTC
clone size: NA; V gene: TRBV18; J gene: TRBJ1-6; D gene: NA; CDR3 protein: CASSGNALGSSYNSPLHF; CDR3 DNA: TGTGCCAGCTCAGGGAATGCTTTGGGGAGCTCCTATAATTCACCCCTCCACTTT
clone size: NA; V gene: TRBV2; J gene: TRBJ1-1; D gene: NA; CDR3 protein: CASRFFRQLDSNTEAFF; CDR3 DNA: TGTGCCAGCCGGTTCTTTCGGCAGCTTGACTCGAACACTGAAGCTTTCTTT
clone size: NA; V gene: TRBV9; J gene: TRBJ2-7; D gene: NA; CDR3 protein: CASSKTGNYEQYF; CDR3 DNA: TGTGCCAGCAGCAAGACAGGTAACTACGAGCAGTACTTC
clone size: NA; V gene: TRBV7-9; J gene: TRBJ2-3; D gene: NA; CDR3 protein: CSSSLRYRARTDTQYF; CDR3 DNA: TGTTCCAGCAGCTTAAGATACAGGGCCCGCACAGATACGCAGTATTTT
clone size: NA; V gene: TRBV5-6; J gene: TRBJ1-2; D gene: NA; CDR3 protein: CASSLKHGHRASNYGYTF; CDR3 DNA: TGTGCCAGCAGCCTAAAACACGGGCACAGGGCCTCTAACTATGGCTACACCTTC
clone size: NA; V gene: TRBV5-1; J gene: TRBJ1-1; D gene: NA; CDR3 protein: CASSLGKILGPTSPEAFF; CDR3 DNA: TGCGCCAGCAGCTTGGGGAAGATCTTGGGCCCCACAAGCCCTGAAGCTTTCTTT
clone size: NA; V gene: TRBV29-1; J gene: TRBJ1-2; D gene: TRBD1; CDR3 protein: CSVPRDRGRVGNGYTF; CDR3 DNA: TGCAGCGTACCCCGGGACAGGGGGCGTGTGGGAAATGGCTACACCTTC
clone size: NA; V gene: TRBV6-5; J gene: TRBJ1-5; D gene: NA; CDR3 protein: CASGPGTSNQPQHF; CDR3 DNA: TGTGCCAGCGGGCCCGGGACAAGCAATCAGCCCCAGCATTTT
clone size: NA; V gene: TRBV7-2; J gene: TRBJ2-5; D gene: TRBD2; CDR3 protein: CASRSGGLAGVETQYF; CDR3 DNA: TGTGCCAGCAGATCAGGCGGGCTAGCGGGAGTGGAGACCCAGTACTTC
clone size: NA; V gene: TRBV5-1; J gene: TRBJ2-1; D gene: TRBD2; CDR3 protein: CASSLLSGGAFGEQFF; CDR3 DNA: TGCGCCAGCAGCTTACTAAGCGGGGGGGCCTTTGGTGAGCAGTTCTTC
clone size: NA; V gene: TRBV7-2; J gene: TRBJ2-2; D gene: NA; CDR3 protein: CASSGRPTRVTGELFF; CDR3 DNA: TGTGCCAGCAGCGGGCGGCCGACTAGAGTCACCGGGGAGCTGTTTTTT
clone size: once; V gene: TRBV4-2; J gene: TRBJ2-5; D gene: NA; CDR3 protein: CASSQQGETQYF; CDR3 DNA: TGTGCCAGCAGCCAACAGGGGGAGACCCAGTACTTC
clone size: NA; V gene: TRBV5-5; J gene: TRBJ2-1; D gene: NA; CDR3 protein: CASSLEGRPREQFF; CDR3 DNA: TGTGCCAGCAGCTTGGAGGGGCGTCCTCGAGAGCAGTTCTTC
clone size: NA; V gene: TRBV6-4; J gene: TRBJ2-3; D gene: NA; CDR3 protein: CASSERLASNTLTDTQYF; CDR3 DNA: TGTGCCAGCAGTGAGCGGCTAGCGAGCAATACACTCACAGATACGCAGTATTTT
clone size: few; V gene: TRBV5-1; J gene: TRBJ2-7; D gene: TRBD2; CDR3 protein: CASRGGLAGGGEQYF; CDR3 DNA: TGCGCCAGCAGGGGGGGACTAGCGGGAGGAGGCGAGCAGTACTTC
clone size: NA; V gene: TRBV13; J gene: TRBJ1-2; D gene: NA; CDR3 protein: CASSPGTGGGYTF; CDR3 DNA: TGTGCCAGCAGTCCAGGGACGGGAGGCGGCTACACCTTC
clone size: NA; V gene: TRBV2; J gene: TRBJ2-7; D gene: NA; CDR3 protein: CASKRDIRYEQYF; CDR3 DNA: TGTGCCAGCAAGAGGGACATCCGATACGAGCAGTACTTC
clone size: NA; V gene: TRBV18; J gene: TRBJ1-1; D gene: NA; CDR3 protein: CASSPGQGSTEAFF; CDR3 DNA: TGTGCCAGCTCACCCGGTCAGGGGTCCACTGAAGCTTTCTTT